This entry lists 12 T cell receptor beta chains sequenced from one sample in a study of CD8 T cells in Susac syndrome. With random hexamers, roughly 0.5 to 1 ug RNA was reverse transcribed. TCRdb ran MiXCR on the immunoSEQ multiplex PCR reads and lists one entry per CDR3 protein. The sample yields fewer than 200,000 distinct CDR3 sequences, more than 85% seen once. The sequenced sample consisted of CD4+ T cells from PBMCs. The source of these receptors is a human donor with Susac syndrome.

CDR3: CASSYSRDIVSPLHF. CDR3 nucleotide sequence: TGTGCCAGCAGTTACTCGAGGGACATCGTCTCACCCCTCCACTTT. The chain joins TRBV6-6 to TRBJ1-6, with D tentatively TRBD1 (6 bases). The CDR3 sequence is 15 residues long. V gave up 0 bases and J gave up 10 bases, with 13 bases separating them. Germline assignment: CDR1 MNHNY and CDR2 SVGAGI (reference sequence).

The chain joins TRBV5-1 to TRBJ2-3, with 8 bases identical to TRBD1. CDR1 SGHRS and CDR2 YFSETQ come from the germline V gene. With V trimmed by 4 bases and J by 4 bases, 5 bases remained unmatched. CDR3 size: 14 residues. Here the CDR3 DNA reads TGCGCCAGCAGCCGGACAGGGAACGCAGATACGCAGTATTTT. It codes for CASSRTGNADTQYF.

This clonotype appeared once. The genes are TRBV3-1 and TRBJ2-5; the D gene is possibly TRBD2 (6 bases). Trimming left V 1 base short and J 4 bases short, with 10 bases between. CDR3 length: 14 amino acids. The germline gives CDR1 LGHDT, CDR2 YNNKEL (reference sequence). In nucleotides, the CDR3 is TGTGCCAGCAGCCAAGTCCGGGGAGGAGAGACCCAGTACTTC. Residues: CASSQVRGGETQYF.

The rearrangement uses TRBV10-3 and TRBJ2-2, with D possibly being TRBD1 or TRBD2 (6 bases each). V gave up 11 bases and J gave up 7 bases, with 17 bases separating them. The CDR3 spans 13 residues. CDR1 and CDR2 from the germline V gene are ENHRY and SYGVKD. The DNA of the CDR3 is TGTGCCGCGGGGACACCTGGGGACGGGGAGCTGTTTTTT. This codes for CAAGTPGDGELFF.

The chain recombines TRBV20-1 with TRBJ1-4; D gene unclear. CDR1 is DFQATT, CDR2 SNEGSKA, per germline (reference sequence). The CDR3 is made up of 16 amino acids. V dropped 0 bases and J dropped 0 bases, with 11 bases sitting between them. The CDR3 is CSARDGSAATNEKLFF. For the CDR3, the DNA is TGCAGTGCTAGAGATGGTTCCGCAGCAACTAATGAAAAACTGTTTTTT.

This clonotype showed up just once. The chain has TRBV4-2 and TRBJ1-5; D ambiguous. CDR3 length equals 15 residues. Germline CDR1 reads LGHNA; CDR2 reads YNFKEQ. The V end was cut by 2 bases, the J end by 4 bases, with 12 bases between. CDR3 in amino acids: CASSQSSGENQPQHF. Here the CDR3 DNA reads TGTGCCAGCAGCCAATCCTCGGGCGAGAATCAGCCCCAGCATTTT.

The chain is built from TRBV7-8 and TRBJ2-5; D gene ambiguous. The CDR3 contains 13 residues. The ends were cut back, 6 bases at V and 1 base at J, with 9 bases in the middle. Germline V gene lookup returns CDR1 SGHVS and CDR2 FQNEAQ. The CDR3 region has the DNA TGTGCCAGCAGTTCCGGCGCCCAAGAGACCCAGTACTTC. Encoded protein: CASSSGAQETQYF.

In its sample, this clonotype was seen a few times. The rearrangement links TRBV29-1 to TRBJ2-5, with D tentatively TRBD2 (6 bases). CDR1 and CDR2 from the germline V gene are SQVTM and ANQGSEA. The ends were cut back, 4 bases at V and 5 bases at J, with 8 bases in the middle. CDR3 size: 11 residues. The DNA of the CDR3 is TGCAGCGTTGGTGGAGGGGAGACCCAGTACTTC. Amino acid sequence: CSVGGGETQYF.

This chain joins TRBV6-5 and TRBJ2-3; D perhaps matches TRBD1 (6 bases). Trimming left V 6 bases short and J 3 bases short, with 16 bases between. This CDR3 has 15 residues. Germline V CDR1 and CDR2: MNHEY, SVGAGI. The CDR3 sequence is CASSPQGSGTDTQYF. The CDR3 coding sequence is TGTGCCAGCAGCCCACAGGGCTCAGGGACAGATACGCAGTATTTT.

V is TRBV24-1 and J is TRBJ2-7; TRBD2 matches at 8 bases. The CDR3 has 16 amino acids. Germline CDR1 reads KGHDR; CDR2 reads SFDVKD. V gave up 0 bases and J gave up 2 bases; unmatched junction bases: 5. This CDR3 is CATSDLASGPTYEQYF. CDR3 in DNA: TGTGCCACCAGTGATTTGGCTAGCGGGCCGACCTACGAGCAGTACTTC.

The gene calls are TRBV28 and TRBJ2-3; 12 bases are a match to TRBD2. Germline V CDR1 and CDR2: MDHEN, SYDVKM. CDR3 size: 14 residues. The trim removed 7 bases at V and 5 bases at J, leaving 4 bases unmatched. CDR3 protein: CASMSSGRGDTQYF. The CDR3 DNA sequence: TGTGCCAGCATGTCTAGCGGGAGGGGAGATACGCAGTATTTT.

The V gene is TRBV2, the J gene TRBJ1-2; D is uncertain. Per germline, CDR1 SNHLY and CDR2 FYNNEI. The length of the CDR3 is 12 residues. Trimming cost V 6 bases and J 8 bases, with 13 bases left between them. CDR3 loop: CASSPGFGGYTF. The CDR3, as DNA: TGTGCCAGCAGCCCCGGGTTCGGGGGCTACACCTTC.